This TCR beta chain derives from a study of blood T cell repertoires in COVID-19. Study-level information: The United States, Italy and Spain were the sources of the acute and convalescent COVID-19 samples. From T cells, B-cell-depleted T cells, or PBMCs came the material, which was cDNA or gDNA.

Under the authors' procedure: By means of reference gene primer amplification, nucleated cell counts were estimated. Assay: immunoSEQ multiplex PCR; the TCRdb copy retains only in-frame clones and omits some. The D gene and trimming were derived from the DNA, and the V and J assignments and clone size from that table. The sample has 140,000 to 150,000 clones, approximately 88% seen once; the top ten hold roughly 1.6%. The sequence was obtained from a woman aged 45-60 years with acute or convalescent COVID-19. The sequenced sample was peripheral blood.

The CDR3 nucleotides read TGTGCCAGCAGCGAGACCGGGATCCTGCCCGACTATGGCTACACCTTC. It specifies CASSETGILPDYGYTF. The chain carries TRBV13 and TRBJ1-2; D gene ambiguous. There are 16 residues in the CDR3. Germline V gives CDR1 PRHDT, CDR2 FYEKMQ (reference sequence). The V end was cut by 5 bases, the J end by 3 bases, with 19 bases between. Full variable domain (remainder filled in from reference TRBV13 and TRBJ1-2): AAGVIQSPRHLIKEKRETATLKCYPIPRHDTVYWYQQGPGQDPQFLISFYEKMQSDKGSIPDRFSAQQFSDYHSELNMSSLELGDSALYFCASSETGILPDYGYTFGSGTRLTVV.